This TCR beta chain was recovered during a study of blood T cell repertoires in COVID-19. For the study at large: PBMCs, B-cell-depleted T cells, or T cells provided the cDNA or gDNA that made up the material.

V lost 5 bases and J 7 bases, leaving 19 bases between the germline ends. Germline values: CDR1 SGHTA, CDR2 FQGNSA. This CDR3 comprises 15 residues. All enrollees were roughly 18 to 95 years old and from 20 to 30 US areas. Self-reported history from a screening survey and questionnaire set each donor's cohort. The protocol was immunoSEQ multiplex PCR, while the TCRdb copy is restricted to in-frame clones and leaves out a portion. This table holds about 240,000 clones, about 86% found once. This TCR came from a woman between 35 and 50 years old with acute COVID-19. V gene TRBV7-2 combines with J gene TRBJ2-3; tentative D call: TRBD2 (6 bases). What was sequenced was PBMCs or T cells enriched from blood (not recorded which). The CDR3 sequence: CASSPRPEGSNTQYF. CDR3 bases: TGTGCCAGCAGCCCAAGGCCGGAGGGCTCCAATACGCAGTATTTT.